The sequence of this TCR beta chain was determined in a study of beta chain features in type 1 diabetes. General observations from the study: For Type 1 diabetes patients, all four CD4+ subsets carried TCRB CDR3s that were moderately but significantly shorter. Within the patient group, naive, central memory and Treg TCRB repertoires appeared more similar to each other than within healthy donors. Here, the possible influence of HLA type (on TCRB rearrangement) remained unresolved.

This clone was seen only a few times. The antigen is not known. The whole isolated RNA underwent reverse transcription, so sequencing captured expressed TCRB transcripts. Repertoires were generated with immunoSEQ multiplex PCR, while TCRdb's copy carries only in-frame clones and drops some. The table includes around 250,000 clones, 25% to 35% detected once. Based on CD45RO/CCR7/CD25/CD127/CD95/CD27, CD4+ regulatory, stem cell-like memory, naive and central memory cells were sorted. From germline, CDR1 is GTSNPN and CDR2 SVGIG (reference sequence). CDR3 length: 14 amino acids. V was cut by 2 bases and J by 1 base, with 12 bases left in between.

The sequencing input was central memory CD4+ T cells from blood. The TCR was taken from a man aged 25 to 40 in good health. The chain is built from TRBV30 and TRBJ2-7; tentative D call: TRBD2 (5 bases). The chain's CDR3 is CAWSKTGLSYEQYF. The CDR3 DNA reads as TGTGCCTGGAGTAAAACCGGACTTTCCTACGAGCAGTACTTC.